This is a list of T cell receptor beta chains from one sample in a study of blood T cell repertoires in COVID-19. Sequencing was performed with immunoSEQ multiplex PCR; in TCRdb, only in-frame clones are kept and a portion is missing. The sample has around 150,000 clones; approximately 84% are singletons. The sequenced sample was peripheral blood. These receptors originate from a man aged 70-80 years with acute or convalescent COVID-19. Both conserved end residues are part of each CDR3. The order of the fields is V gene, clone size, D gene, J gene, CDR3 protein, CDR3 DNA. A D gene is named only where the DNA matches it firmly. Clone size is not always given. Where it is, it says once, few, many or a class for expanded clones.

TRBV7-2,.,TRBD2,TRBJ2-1,CASSFTSGGAKYNEQFF,TGTGCCAGCAGCTTTACTAGCGGGGGGGCTAAGTACAATGAGCAGTTCTTC
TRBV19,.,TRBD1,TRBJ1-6,CASRTRTGGNSPLHF,TGTGCCAGTAGGACTCGGACAGGGGGTAATTCACCCCTCCACTTT
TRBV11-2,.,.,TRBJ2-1,CASSWPSYNEQFF,TGTGCCAGCAGCTGGCCTTCCTACAATGAGCAGTTCTTC
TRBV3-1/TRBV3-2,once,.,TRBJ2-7,CASSQQGGEQYF,TGTGCCAGCAGCCAACAGGGTGGCGAGCAGTACTTC
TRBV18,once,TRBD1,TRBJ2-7,CASSRLGGESYEQYF,TGTGCCAGCTCACGGCTAGGGGGCGAATCCTACGAGCAGTACTTC
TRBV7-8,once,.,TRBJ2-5,CASSLVTGGSETQYF,TGTGCCAGCAGCTTAGTGACGGGGGGCAGCGAGACCCAGTACTTC
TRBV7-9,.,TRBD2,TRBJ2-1,CASSYQGVAGVLNEQFF,TGTGCCAGCAGCTATCAGGGGGTAGCGGGAGTACTCAATGAGCAGTTCTTC
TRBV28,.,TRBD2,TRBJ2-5,CASSSGGAGGETQYF,TGTGCCAGCAGCTCGGGAGGGGCCGGAGGAGAGACCCAGTACTTC
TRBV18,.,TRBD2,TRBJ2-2,CASSPPGLAGESGELFF,TGTGCCAGCTCACCACCGGGACTAGCGGGAGAATCAGGGGAGCTGTTTTTT
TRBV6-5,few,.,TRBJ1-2,CASNPGPGDYYGYTF,TGTGCCAGCAACCCGGGCCCGGGAGATTACTATGGCTACACCTTC
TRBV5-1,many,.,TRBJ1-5,CASSPWGGNQPQHF,TGCGCCAGCAGCCCCTGGGGGGGTAATCAGCCCCAGCATTTT
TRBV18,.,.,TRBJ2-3,CASSPFQGRTDTQYF,TGTGCCAGCTCACCCTTCCAGGGGCGCACAGATACGCAGTATTTT
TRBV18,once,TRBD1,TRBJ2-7,CASSDRGAHEQYF,TGTGCCAGCTCGGACAGGGGTGCCCACGAGCAGTACTTC
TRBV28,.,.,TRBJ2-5,CASRETGLETQYF,TGTGCCAGCAGGGAAACAGGATTAGAGACCCAGTACTTC
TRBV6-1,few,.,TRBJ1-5,CASSENNDQPQHF,TGTGCCAGCAGTGAAAACAATGATCAGCCCCAGCATTTT
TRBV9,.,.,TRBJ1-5,CASSAGQTHQPQHF,TGTGCCAGCAGCGCCGGACAGACCCATCAGCCCCAGCATTTT
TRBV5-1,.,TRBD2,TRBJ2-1,CASSFDVAGAGNEQFF,TGCGCCAGCAGCTTTGACGTAGCGGGAGCGGGGAATGAGCAGTTCTTC
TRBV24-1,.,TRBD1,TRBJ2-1,CATSDAPGQTSYNEQFF,TGTGCCACCAGTGATGCCCCGGGACAGACCTCCTACAATGAGCAGTTCTTC
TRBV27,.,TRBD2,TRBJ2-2,CASSPYSSGGRTGELFF,TGTGCCAGCAGTCCCTATTCTAGCGGGGGGAGGACCGGGGAGCTGTTTTTT
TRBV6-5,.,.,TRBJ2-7,CASSQQGGYEQYF,TGTGCCAGCAGCCAACAGGGCGGGTACGAGCAGTACTTC
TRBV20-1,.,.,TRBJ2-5,CSASVPLRTQYF,TGCAGTGCGAGTGTCCCTCTTCGGACCCAGTACTTC
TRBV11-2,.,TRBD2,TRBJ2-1,CASSTTSGIYNEQFF,TGTGCCAGCAGCACGACTAGCGGGATCTACAATGAGCAGTTCTTC
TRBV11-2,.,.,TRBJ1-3,CASSLGRGAGNTIYF,TGTGCCAGCAGCTTAGGTCGGGGTGCTGGAAACACCATATATTTT
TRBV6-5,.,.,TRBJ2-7,CASGQGPYEQYF,TGTGCCAGCGGTCAGGGCCCGTACGAGCAGTACTTC
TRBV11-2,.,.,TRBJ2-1,CASSLGLGGGDEQFF,TGTGCCAGCAGCTTGGGTCTGGGCGGGGGCGATGAGCAGTTCTTC
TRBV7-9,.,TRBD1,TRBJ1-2,CASSGRDSVPGGYTF,TGTGCCAGCAGCGGCCGGGACAGCGTGCCGGGGGGCTACACCTTC
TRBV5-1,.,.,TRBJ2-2,CASSLDSRTGELFF,TGCGCCAGCAGCCTGGACAGCAGAACCGGGGAGCTGTTTTTT
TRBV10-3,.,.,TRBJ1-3,CAISEPQKGAGNTIYF,TGTGCCATCAGTGAGCCTCAAAAAGGGGCTGGAAACACCATATATTTT
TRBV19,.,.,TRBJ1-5,CASTSSPNGAQHF,TGTGCCAGTACGAGCAGCCCCAATGGAGCCCAGCATTTT
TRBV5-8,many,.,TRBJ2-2,CASGRGLFTGELFF,TGTGCCAGCGGGCGCGGACTGTTCACCGGGGAGCTGTTTTTT
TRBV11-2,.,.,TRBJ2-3,CASEQSSETQYF,TGTGCCAGCGAACAAAGTAGCGAAACGCAGTATTTT
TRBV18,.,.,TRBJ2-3,CASSPPIGAVPDTQYF,TGTGCCAGCTCACCACCTATTGGAGCGGTCCCAGATACGCAGTATTTT
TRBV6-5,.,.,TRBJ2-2,CASETGQNTGELFF,TGTGCCAGCGAGACAGGCCAAAACACCGGGGAGCTGTTTTTT
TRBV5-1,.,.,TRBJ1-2,CASSLVPGDFYGYTF,TGCGCCAGCAGCTTGGTCCCAGGGGATTTCTATGGCTACACCTTC
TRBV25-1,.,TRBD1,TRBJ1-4,CASSSRQGIGEKLFF,TGTGCCAGCAGCTCTCGACAGGGTATAGGTGAAAAACTGTTTTTT
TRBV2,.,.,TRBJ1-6,CASSVSERRNSPLHF,TGTGCCAGCAGTGTATCCGAGAGGCGTAATTCACCCCTCCACTTT
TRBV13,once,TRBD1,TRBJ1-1,CASSLGVDRGRRYTEAFF,TGTGCCAGCAGCTTAGGGGTAGACAGGGGGCGGCGGTACACTGAAGCTTTCTTT
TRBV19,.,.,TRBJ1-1,CASRSQGNTEAFF,TGTGCCAGTAGATCACAGGGAAACACTGAAGCTTTCTTT
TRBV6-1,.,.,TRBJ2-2,CASSARQDLGTGELFF,TGTGCCAGCAGTGCGCGACAGGACTTAGGAACCGGGGAGCTGTTTTTT
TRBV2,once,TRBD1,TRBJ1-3,CASSEFTGGSTIYF,TGTGCCAGCAGTGAATTTACAGGGGGCTCTACCATATATTTT
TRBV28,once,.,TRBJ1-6,CASSLSPVSSIYPPNSPLHF,TGTGCCAGCAGTTTATCTCCGGTATCCTCAATATATCCACCTAATTCACCCCTCCACTTT
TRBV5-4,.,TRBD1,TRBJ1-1,CASSSGQGANAFF,TGTGCCAGCAGCAGCGGACAGGGGGCGAACGCTTTCTTT
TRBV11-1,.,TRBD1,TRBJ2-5,CASSLTGWQETQYF,TGTGCCAGCAGCTTGACAGGGTGGCAAGAGACCCAGTACTTC
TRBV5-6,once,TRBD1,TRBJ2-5,CASSLVWTGEQETQYF,TGTGCCAGCAGCTTGGTGTGGACAGGGGAGCAAGAGACCCAGTACTTC
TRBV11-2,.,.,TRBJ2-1,CASSLSLGRNEQFF,TGTGCCAGCAGCTTAAGCCTAGGGAGGAATGAGCAGTTCTTC
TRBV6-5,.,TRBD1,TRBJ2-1,CASSYPRQGGGYEQFF,TGTGCCAGCAGTTATCCCCGACAGGGGGGTGGCTATGAGCAGTTCTTC
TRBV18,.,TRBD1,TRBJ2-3,CASESDRGDTQYF,TGTGCCAGTGAGTCGGACAGGGGAGATACGCAGTATTTT
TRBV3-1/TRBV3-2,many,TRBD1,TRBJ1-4,CASSQDRGITNEKLFF,TGTGCCAGCAGCCAAGACAGGGGGATAACTAATGAAAAACTGTTTTTT
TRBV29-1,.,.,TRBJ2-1,CSVEEGGPYNEQFF,TGCAGCGTTGAAGAAGGCGGTCCCTACAATGAGCAGTTCTTC
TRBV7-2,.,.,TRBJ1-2,CASSPSRVQLNYGYTF,TGTGCCAGCAGCCCAAGCAGGGTTCAACTTAACTATGGCTACACCTTC
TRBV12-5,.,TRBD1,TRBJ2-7,CASGRAGTGTDLEQYF,TGTGCTAGTGGTAGAGCCGGGACAGGGACCGACTTGGAGCAGTACTTC
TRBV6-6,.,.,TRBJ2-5,CASSYEGHNQETQYF,TGTGCCAGCAGTTATGAGGGACACAACCAAGAGACCCAGTACTTC
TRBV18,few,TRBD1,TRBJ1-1,CASSSQGENTEAFF,TGTGCCAGCTCTTCCCAGGGGGAAAACACTGAAGCTTTCTTT